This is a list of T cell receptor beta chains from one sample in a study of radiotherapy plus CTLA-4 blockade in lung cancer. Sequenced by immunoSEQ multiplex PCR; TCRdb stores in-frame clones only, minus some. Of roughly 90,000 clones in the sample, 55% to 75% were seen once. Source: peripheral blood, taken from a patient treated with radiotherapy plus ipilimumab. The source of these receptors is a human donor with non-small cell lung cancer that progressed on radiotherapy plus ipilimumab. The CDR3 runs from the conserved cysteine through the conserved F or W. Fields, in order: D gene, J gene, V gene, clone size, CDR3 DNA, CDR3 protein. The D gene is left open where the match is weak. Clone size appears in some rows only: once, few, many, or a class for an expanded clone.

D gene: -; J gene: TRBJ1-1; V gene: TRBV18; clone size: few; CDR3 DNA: TGTGCCAGCTCACCACAGGGGAACACTGAAGCTTTCTTT; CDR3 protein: CASSPQGNTEAFF
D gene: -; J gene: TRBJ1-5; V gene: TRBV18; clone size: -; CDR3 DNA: TGTGCCAGCTCACCAAACGGGCTTGGGGAGCCCCAGCATTTT; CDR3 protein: CASSPNGLGEPQHF
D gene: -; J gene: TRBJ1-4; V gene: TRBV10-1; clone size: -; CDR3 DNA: TGCGCCAGCAGTGAGGGCAGAAGAAATGAAAAACTGTTTTTT; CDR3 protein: CASSEGRRNEKLFF
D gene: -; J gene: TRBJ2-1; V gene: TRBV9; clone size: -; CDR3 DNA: TGTGCCAGCACCAGTGGTGCGGGACCCTCCTACAATGAGCAGTTCTTC; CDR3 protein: CASTSGAGPSYNEQFF
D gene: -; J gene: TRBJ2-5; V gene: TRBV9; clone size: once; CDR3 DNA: TGTGCCAGCAGCGGGAGGCCCGGAGAGACCCAGTACTTC; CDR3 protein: CASSGRPGETQYF
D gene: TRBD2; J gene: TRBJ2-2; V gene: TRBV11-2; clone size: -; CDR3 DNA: TGTGCCAGCAGCTTGGGACTAGCGGGCGTCGGGGAGCTGTTTTTT; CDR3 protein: CASSLGLAGVGELFF
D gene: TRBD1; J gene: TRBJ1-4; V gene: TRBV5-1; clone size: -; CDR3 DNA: TGCGCCAGCAGGACAGGGAATGAAAAACTGTTTTTT; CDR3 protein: CASRTGNEKLFF
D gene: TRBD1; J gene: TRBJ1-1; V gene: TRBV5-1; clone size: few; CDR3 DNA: TGCGCCAGCAGCTCTCTACTGACAGGGGGCTTTACTGAAGCTTTCTTT; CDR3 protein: CASSSLLTGGFTEAFF
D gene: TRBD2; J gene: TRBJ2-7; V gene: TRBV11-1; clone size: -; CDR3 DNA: TGTGCCAGCAGCTTTACTAGCGGGAGATTGGGAGAGCAGTACTTC; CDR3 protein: CASSFTSGRLGEQYF
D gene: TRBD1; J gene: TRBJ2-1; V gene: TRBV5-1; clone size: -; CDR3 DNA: TGCGCCAGCGGACTGGGACAGGTAGCGTCGGATGAGCAGTTCTTC; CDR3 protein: CASGLGQVASDEQFF
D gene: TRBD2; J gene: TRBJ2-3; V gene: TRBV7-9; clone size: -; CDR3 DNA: TGTGCCAGCAGCCCCCCTAGCGGGAGGGCCCCAGATACGCAGTATTTT; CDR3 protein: CASSPPSGRAPDTQYF
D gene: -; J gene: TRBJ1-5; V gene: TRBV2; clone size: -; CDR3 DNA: TGTGCCAGCAGTGATCGGGGGGGACGAGGCAATCAGCCCCAGCATTTT; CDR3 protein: CASSDRGGRGNQPQHF
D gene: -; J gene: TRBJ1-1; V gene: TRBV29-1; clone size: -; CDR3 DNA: TGCAGCGTTAAAGGACAGTCGGGGGACACTGAAGCTTTCTTT; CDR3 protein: CSVKGQSGDTEAFF
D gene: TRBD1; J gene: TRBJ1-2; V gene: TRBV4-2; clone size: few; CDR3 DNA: TGTGCCAGCAGCGGGGACAGGGGGAGCAATGGCTACACCTTC; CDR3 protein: CASSGDRGSNGYTF
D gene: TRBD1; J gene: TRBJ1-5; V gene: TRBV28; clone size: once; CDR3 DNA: TGTGCCAGCAGTCCCTTAAACCGGGACAGGGACGATCAGCCCCAGCATTTT; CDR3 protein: CASSPLNRDRDDQPQHF
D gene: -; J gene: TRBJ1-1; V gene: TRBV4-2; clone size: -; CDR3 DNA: TGTGCCAGCAGCCAACAAATTGGGGGAACTGAAGCTTTCTTT; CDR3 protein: CASSQQIGGTEAFF
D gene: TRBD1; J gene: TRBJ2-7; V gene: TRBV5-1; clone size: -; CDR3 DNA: TGCGCCAGCAGCCCCCCGGACAGGGGCTACGAGCAGTACTTC; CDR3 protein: CASSPPDRGYEQYF
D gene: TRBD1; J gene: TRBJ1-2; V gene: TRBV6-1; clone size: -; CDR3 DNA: TGTGCCAGCAGTGGGGGCAGGGGGGCGGGCTACACCTTC; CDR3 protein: CASSGGRGAGYTF
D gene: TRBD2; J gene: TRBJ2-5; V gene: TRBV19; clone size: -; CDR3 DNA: TGTGCCAGTAGTATTACTAGCGGGAGGCGCCAAGAGACCCAGTACTTC; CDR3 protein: CASSITSGRRQETQYF
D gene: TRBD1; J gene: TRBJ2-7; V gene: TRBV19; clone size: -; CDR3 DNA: TGTGCCAGTAGTGCAACAGGGGTCATCTACGAGCAGTACTTC; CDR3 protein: CASSATGVIYEQYF
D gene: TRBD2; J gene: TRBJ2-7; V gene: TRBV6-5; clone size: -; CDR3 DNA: TGTGCCAGCACATCAGCGGGGGATTACGAGCAGTACTTC; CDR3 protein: CASTSAGDYEQYF
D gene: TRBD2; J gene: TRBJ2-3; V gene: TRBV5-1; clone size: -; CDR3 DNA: TGCGCCAGCAGCTTGGCCAACAGCGGGGGCACAGATACGCAGTATTTT; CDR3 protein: CASSLANSGGTDTQYF
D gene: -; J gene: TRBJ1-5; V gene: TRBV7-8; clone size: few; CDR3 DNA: TGTGCCAGCAGCTTAGTCTGGGCAGATAATCAGCCCCAGCATTTT; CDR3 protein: CASSLVWADNQPQHF
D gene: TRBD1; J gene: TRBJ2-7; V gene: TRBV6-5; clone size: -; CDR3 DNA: TGTGCCAGCAGTACTCGGTCCGCAGGGGGATACGAGCAGTACTTC; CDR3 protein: CASSTRSAGGYEQYF
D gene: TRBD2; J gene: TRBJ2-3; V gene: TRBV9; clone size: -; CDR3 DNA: TGTGCCAGCAGCGTACGGTCTAGCGGGAAGGGAGATACGCAGTATTTT; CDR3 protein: CASSVRSSGKGDTQYF
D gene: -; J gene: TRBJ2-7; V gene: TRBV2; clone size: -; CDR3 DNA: TGTGCCAGCAGTGAAACTCCGCGGGAGCAGTACTTC; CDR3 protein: CASSETPREQYF
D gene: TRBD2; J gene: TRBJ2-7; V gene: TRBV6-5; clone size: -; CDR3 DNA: TGTGCCAGCAAGAGGGACTTTGGGACTAACGAGCAGTACTTC; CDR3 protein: CASKRDFGTNEQYF
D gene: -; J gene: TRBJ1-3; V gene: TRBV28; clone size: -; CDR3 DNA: TGTGCCAGCAGTTTATCCGAAGGGACGGGGGGAGGAAACACCATATATTTT; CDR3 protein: CASSLSEGTGGGNTIYF
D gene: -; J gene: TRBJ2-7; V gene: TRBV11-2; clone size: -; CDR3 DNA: TGTGCCAGCAGCACTCGGGCGACTATCCCCTACGAACAGTACTTC; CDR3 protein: CASSTRATIPYEQYF
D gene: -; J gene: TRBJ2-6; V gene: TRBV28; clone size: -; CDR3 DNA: TGTGCCAGCAGTTTCGGGTTCCGCTCTGGGGCCAACGTCCTGACTTTC; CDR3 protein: CASSFGFRSGANVLTF
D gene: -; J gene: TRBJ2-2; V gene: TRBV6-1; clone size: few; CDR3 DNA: TGTGCCAGCAGTGTCACAGGGAACACCGGGGAGCTGTTTTTT; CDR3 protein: CASSVTGNTGELFF
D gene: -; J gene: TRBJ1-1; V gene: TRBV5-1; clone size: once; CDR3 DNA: TGCGCCAGCAGACAAGGGACGGTGATGAACACTGAAGCTTTCTTT; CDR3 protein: CASRQGTVMNTEAFF
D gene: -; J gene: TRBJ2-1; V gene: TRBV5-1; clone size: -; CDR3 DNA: TGCGCCAGCAGCTCAGGGCCGAGCTCCTACAATGAGCAGTTCTTC; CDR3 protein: CASSSGPSSYNEQFF
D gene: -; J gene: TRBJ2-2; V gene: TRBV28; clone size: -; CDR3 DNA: TGTGCCATCCAGCCCCTGAACACCGGGGAGCTGTTTTTT; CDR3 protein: CAIQPLNTGELFF
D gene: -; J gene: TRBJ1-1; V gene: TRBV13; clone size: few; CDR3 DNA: TGTGCCAGCAGCGAAGCCAGCCTGCTGAACACTGAAGCTTTCTTT; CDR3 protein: CASSEASLLNTEAFF
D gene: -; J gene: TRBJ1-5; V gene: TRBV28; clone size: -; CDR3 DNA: TGTGCCAGCAGTTTATTGGGGGGGGCGGAGGGCAATCAGCCCCAGCATTTT; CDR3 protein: CASSLLGGAEGNQPQHF
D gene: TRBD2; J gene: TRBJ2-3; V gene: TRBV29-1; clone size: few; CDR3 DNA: TGCAGCGTTGAAGGTCGGGGGGATGAAGATACGCAGTATTTT; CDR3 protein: CSVEGRGDEDTQYF
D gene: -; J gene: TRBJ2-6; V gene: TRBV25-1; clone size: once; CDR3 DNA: TGTGCCAGCAGCCCGGGACGGCTCTCTGGGGCCAACGTCCTGACTTTC; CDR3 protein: CASSPGRLSGANVLTF
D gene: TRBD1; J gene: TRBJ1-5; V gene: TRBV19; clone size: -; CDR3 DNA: TGTGCCAGTAGTATTAGGCAGGGGGATAGCAATCAGCCCCAGCATTTT; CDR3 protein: CASSIRQGDSNQPQHF
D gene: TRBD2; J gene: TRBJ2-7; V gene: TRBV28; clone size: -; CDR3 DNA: TGTGCCAGCAGTTCCGAGACTAGCGGGAACTACGAGCAGTACTTC; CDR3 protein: CASSSETSGNYEQYF
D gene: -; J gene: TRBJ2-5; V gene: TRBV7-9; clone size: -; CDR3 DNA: TGTGCCAGCAGCTTAGTCACAGGCCAGGAGACCCAGTACTTC; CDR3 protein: CASSLVTGQETQYF
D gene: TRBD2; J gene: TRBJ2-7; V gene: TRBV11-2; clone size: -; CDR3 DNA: TGTGCCAGCAGCTCATCTAGCGGGGGGGCGGGCGAGCAGTACTTC; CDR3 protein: CASSSSSGGAGEQYF
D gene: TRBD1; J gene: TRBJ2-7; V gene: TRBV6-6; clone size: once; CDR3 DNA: TGTGCCAGCAGGGACGGACAGGGGCCCTACGAGCAGTACTTC; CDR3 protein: CASRDGQGPYEQYF
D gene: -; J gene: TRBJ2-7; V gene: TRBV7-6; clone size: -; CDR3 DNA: TGTGCCAGCAGCTTAGAGGACGGTTCCTCCTACGAGCAGTACTTC; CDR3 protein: CASSLEDGSSYEQYF
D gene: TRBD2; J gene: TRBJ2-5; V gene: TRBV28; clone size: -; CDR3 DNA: TGTGCCAGCAGATTACTAGCGGGGTCCCAAGAGACCCAGTACTTC; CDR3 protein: CASRLLAGSQETQYF
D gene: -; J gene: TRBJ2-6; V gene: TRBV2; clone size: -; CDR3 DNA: TGTGCCAGCAGCCGGGACATAGGCTCTGGGGCCAACGTCCTGACTTTC; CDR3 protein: CASSRDIGSGANVLTF
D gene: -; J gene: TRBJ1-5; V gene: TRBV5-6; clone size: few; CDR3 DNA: TGTGCCAGCAGCTTGGGGGGCCATCAGCCCCAGCATTTT; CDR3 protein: CASSLGGHQPQHF
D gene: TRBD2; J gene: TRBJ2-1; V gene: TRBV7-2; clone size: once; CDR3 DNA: TGTGCCAGCAGCTTACCTAGCGGGGGGCTTTACAATGAGCAGTTCTTC; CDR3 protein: CASSLPSGGLYNEQFF
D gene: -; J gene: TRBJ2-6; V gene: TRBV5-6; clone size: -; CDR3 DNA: TGTGCCAGCAGCTTGGGAAACCGTCTCTCTGGGGCCAACGTCCTGACTTTC; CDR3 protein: CASSLGNRLSGANVLTF
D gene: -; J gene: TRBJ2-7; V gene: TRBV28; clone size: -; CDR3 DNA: TGTGCCAGCAGCCCTATAGCGGAGGCCTACGAGCAGTACTTC; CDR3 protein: CASSPIAEAYEQYF
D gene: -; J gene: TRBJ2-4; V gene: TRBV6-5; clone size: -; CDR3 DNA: TGTGCCAGCAGTTACGACAGACTGGTAGCCAAAAACATTCAGTACTTC; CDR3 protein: CASSYDRLVAKNIQYF
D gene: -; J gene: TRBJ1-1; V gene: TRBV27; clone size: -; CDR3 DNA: TGTGCCAGCAGGACGGACCCCCGCCAAGTGAACACTGAAGCTTTCTTT; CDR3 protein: CASRTDPRQVNTEAFF
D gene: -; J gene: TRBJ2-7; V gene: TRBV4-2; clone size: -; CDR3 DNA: TGTGCCAGCAGCCAATTATGGGGAACTTCCTCCGAGCAGTACTTC; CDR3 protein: CASSQLWGTSSEQYF
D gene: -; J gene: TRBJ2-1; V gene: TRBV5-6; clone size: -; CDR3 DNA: TGTGCCAGCAGCTTGGCGACAACCTACAATGAGCAGTTCTTC; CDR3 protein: CASSLATTYNEQFF
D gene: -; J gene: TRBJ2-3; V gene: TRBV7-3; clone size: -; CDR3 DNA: TGTGCCAGCAGCTTAATTGTGGCAGATACGCAGTATTTT; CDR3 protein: CASSLIVADTQYF